The rows below give T cell receptor beta chains drawn from one sample of a study of T cells in narcolepsy. Some clones are missing from TCRdb's copy, which holds only in-frame ones; the method was immunoSEQ multiplex PCR. The data hold about 17,000 clones, with roughly two thirds observed a single time. Material: CD45RA- memory CD8+ T cells from PBMCs. The receptors were sampled from a human donor with narcolepsy. Each CDR3 is given with its conserved first and last residue. A D gene is named only where the DNA matches it firmly. A row's size may be missing; if present it is once, few, many or a size class.

NA	TRBV7-6	TRBJ1-2	TRBD1	CASSLRGGGTGNFGDGYTF	TGTGCCAGCAGCTTAAGAGGTGGGGGGACAGGAAACTTTGGCGATGGCTACACCTTC
NA	TRBV6-5	TRBJ2-3	NA	CASSLGDTQYF	TGTGCCAGCAGTTTGGGAGATACGCAGTATTTT
NA	TRBV13	TRBJ2-3	NA	CASTQTAGTDTQYF	TGTGCCAGCACCCAGACCGCAGGCACAGATACGCAGTATTTT
NA	TRBV9	TRBJ2-3	TRBD2	CASSGSGTYTDTQYF	TGTGCCAGCAGCGGTAGCGGGACCTACACAGATACGCAGTATTTT
NA	TRBV10-1	TRBJ2-1	NA	CASSGGNEQFF	TGCGCCAGCAGTGGGGGGAATGAGCAGTTCTTC
NA	TRBV25-1	TRBJ1-2	NA	CASSYSRSGYGYTF	TGTGCCAGCTCATATTCCCGGTCGGGATATGGCTACACCTTC
NA	TRBV2	TRBJ1-2	NA	CASSSQSFGLVGSDGYTF	TGTGCCAGCAGCTCCCAGAGCTTCGGTTTGGTAGGCTCGGACGGCTACACCTTC
NA	TRBV6-4	TRBJ2-3	TRBD2	CASKLSGRVTDTQYF	TGTGCCAGCAAGCTTAGCGGGAGAGTCACAGATACGCAGTATTTT
few	TRBV6-5	TRBJ1-6	NA	CASFRDGNSPLHF	TGTGCCAGCTTCCGGGACGGTAATTCACCCCTCCACTTT
medium-sized	TRBV10-3	TRBJ1-1	NA	CAISELVGMNTEAFF	TGTGCCATCAGTGAGTTAGTAGGAATGAACACTGAAGCTTTCTTT
NA	TRBV4-1	TRBJ1-1	TRBD1	CASSQMGQMNTEAFF	TGCGCCAGCAGCCAAATGGGACAGATGAACACTGAAGCTTTCTTT
NA	TRBV6-6	TRBJ1-2	TRBD1	CASSYSRTGNYGYTF	TGTGCCAGCAGTTACTCCCGGACAGGGAACTATGGCTACACCTTC
NA	TRBV7-9	TRBJ2-1	NA	CASSLESGYNEQFF	TGTGCCAGCAGCTTAGAATCCGGTTACAATGAGCAGTTCTTC
NA	TRBV19	TRBJ1-2	TRBD1	CASEGALDYGYTF	TGTGCCAGTGAGGGGGCGCTGGACTATGGCTACACCTTC
NA	TRBV11-2	TRBJ2-1	NA	CASSLGPRGLSSYNEQFF	TGTGCCAGCAGCTTAGGACCAAGAGGACTATCCTCCTACAATGAGCAGTTCTTC
NA	TRBV27	TRBJ1-3	NA	CASSLRPGGLRGNTIYF	TGTGCCAGCAGTTTACGCCCCGGGGGCTTACGAGGAAACACCATATATTTT
NA	TRBV7-8	TRBJ2-5	TRBD2	CASSYIAGGVPVEETQYF	TGTGCCAGCAGCTATATAGCGGGAGGGGTACCAGTAGAAGAGACCCAGTACTTC
NA	TRBV6-5	TRBJ2-3	NA	CASSYFGEGADTQYF	TGTGCCAGCAGTTACTTCGGGGAAGGCGCAGATACGCAGTATTTT
NA	TRBV7-6	TRBJ2-3	NA	CASSLDGPTDTQYF	TGTGCCAGCAGCCTTGACGGACCCACAGATACGCAGTACTTT
NA	TRBV9	TRBJ2-3	NA	CASSAGAGTDTQYF	TGTGCCAGCAGCGCCGGGGCTGGGACAGATACGCAGTATTTT
few	TRBV27	TRBJ2-2	TRBD2	CASSLSLAGAYRELFF	TGTGCCAGCAGTTTGAGCCTAGCGGGAGCGTACCGGGAGCTGTTTTTT
NA	TRBV7-2	TRBJ1-1	NA	CASSFGQGTEAFF	TGTGCCAGCAGCTTTGGGCAGGGAACTGAAGCTTTCTTT